These T cell receptor beta chains were read from a single sample in a study of CD8+CD57+ T cells in acquired aplastic anemia. TCRdb reprocessed the reads with MiXCR, giving one entry per CDR3 protein. The sample records some 160,000 distinct CDR3 sequences, more than 45% being singletons. The specimen was sorted CD4+, CD8+, or CD8+CD57+ T cells (not recorded which) from PBMCs. These receptors came from a human donor with aplastic anemia. Each CDR3 is given with its conserved first and last residue. The D gene is left open where the match is weak.

TRBJ1-1 | . | TRBV9 | CASSPRQGHTEAFF
TRBJ2-7 | TRBD2 | TRBV5-1 | CASRRGTQAYEQYF
TRBJ1-1 | . | TRBV7-3 | CASSLGLAGGAFF
TRBJ1-1 | TRBD1 | TRBV7-2 | CATRQGPNTEAFF
TRBJ2-6 | . | TRBV19 | CASSSRGPGAIVLTF
TRBJ1-2 | TRBD1 | TRBV6-1 | CASSDRDRDGYTF
TRBJ2-5 | . | TRBV5-1 | CASSFTGMGQETQYF
TRBJ2-1 | . | TRBV3-1 | CASSQELLSQKNEQFF
TRBJ1-4 | . | TRBV7-9 | CASSQVMEKLFF
TRBJ2-1 | TRBD1 | TRBV19 | CASSSRDRVRNEQFF
TRBJ1-3 | TRBD1 | TRBV7-2 | CASSLQGGVGNTIYF
TRBJ1-2 | TRBD1 | TRBV2 | CASRPGQGSGGYTF
TRBJ1-2 | TRBD1 | TRBV29-1 | CSVAGTGGIFYGYTF
TRBJ1-3 | . | TRBV5-6 | CASSLRGTGNTIYF
TRBJ1-1 | . | TRBV29-1 | CSVERTSGIEAFF
TRBJ2-3 | . | TRBV11-2 | CASSPPGRGADTQYF
TRBJ2-7 | . | TRBV7-9 | CASSPPAIYEQYF
TRBJ2-3 | . | TRBV15 | CATSGPDPRQQRDTQYF
TRBJ1-1 | TRBD1 | TRBV19 | CASSTGTATEAFF
TRBJ1-1 | . | TRBV7-9 | CASSLVGSAMNTEAFF
TRBJ2-5 | . | TRBV7-2 | CASSPKWGDTETQYF
TRBJ1-4 | . | TRBV3-1 | CASSQRGGQEKLFF
TRBJ2-3 | . | TRBV5-1 | CASSPHGQRSTDTQYF
TRBJ1-6 | . | TRBV20-1 | CSASPRDWDNSPLHF
TRBJ2-7 | TRBD2 | TRBV4-3 | CASSRTSGGTYEQYF
TRBJ1-6 | TRBD1 | TRBV20-1 | CSASATGGVSPLHF
TRBJ1-2 | . | TRBV3-1 | CASSQGGFNYYGYTF
TRBJ1-1 | TRBD1 | TRBV20-1 | CSARDGTRGYAEAFF
TRBJ2-1 | TRBD2 | TRBV10-3 | CAISGLAGAGTNEQFF
TRBJ2-5 | . | TRBV2 | CASIRDRQETQYF
TRBJ2-3 | TRBD2 | TRBV4-1 | CASSQVPRGGLASTDTQYF
TRBJ1-1 | TRBD1 | TRBV20-1 | CSARGMGTAGF
TRBJ2-5 | TRBD2 | TRBV10-3 | CAISDGLAGARRETQYF
TRBJ2-2 | TRBD1 | TRBV5-1 | CASSFGQGGELFF
TRBJ1-2 | . | TRBV7-8 | CASSLVIGGDYGYTF
TRBJ1-2 | TRBD1 | TRBV4-3 | CASSQDTGTDYGYTF
TRBJ2-5 | TRBD1 | TRBV11-1 | CASSLPGGIRETQYF
TRBJ2-3 | . | TRBV19 | CASSIGREGTDTQYF
TRBJ2-3 | TRBD2 | TRBV12-3/TRBV12-4 | CASSPLAGGLDTQYF
TRBJ2-3 | TRBD2 | TRBV5-5 | CASGGDSYTDTQYF
TRBJ2-5 | TRBD1 | TRBV5-1 | CASSDHAGQAYQETQYF
TRBJ1-2 | . | TRBV10-3 | CAISDQQDYGYTF
TRBJ2-7 | TRBD1 | TRBV25-1 | CASSPHGQGNDEQYF
TRBJ1-1 | . | TRBV3-1 | CASSQVVGVGNTEAFF
TRBJ1-2 | . | TRBV2 | CATWGSTGYTF
TRBJ2-1 | TRBD2 | TRBV12-3/TRBV12-4 | CASSHRWTSGGDNEQFF
TRBJ2-2 | . | TRBV19 | CASSLLGRAGGELFF
TRBJ1-2 | . | TRBV6-5 | CASSYTAGLYGYTF
TRBJ2-7 | TRBD2 | TRBV5-1 | CASSLTGTSEYEQYF
TRBJ2-5 | TRBD2 | TRBV19 | CASSIRLAGGEETQHF
TRBJ1-2 | TRBD1 | TRBV19 | CASRGQGEEGYTF